This TCR beta chain was recovered during a study of T cell responses to AZD1222 COVID-19 vaccine. Regarding this clone: Antigen unknown.

This CDR3 spans 14 amino acids. Germline V gene lookup returns CDR1 MNHNS and CDR2 SASEGT. V lost 0 bases and J lost 4, with 7 bases in between. Sequenced by immunoSEQ multiplex PCR; TCRdb stores in-frame clones only, minus some. The table includes 100,000 to 150,000 clones, over 80% detected once. Study outcomes and limitations: Repertoires were obtained only post-peak T cell response. The study reported that nearly half of spike-specific TCRs target unmutated variant regions.

The gene calls are TRBV6-1 and TRBJ1-3; D gene ambiguous. The source is an adult in good health. This sample comprised peripheral blood, obtained on day 0 of AZD1222 vaccination. In nucleotides, the CDR3 is TGTGCCAGCAGTGAAGCGTGGGCAGGAAACACCATATATTTT. Translation: CASSEAWAGNTIYF.